Sequencing of this TCR beta chain was carried out in a study of T cells in Graves' hyperthyroidism and ophthalmopathy. Study summary: Peripheral blood was collected at initial diagnosis, before any treatment.

On this clonotype itself: Its antigen remains unknown.

RNA transcripts gave rise to amplified TCR beta CDR3 regions. The HTBI primer set drove a first-round RT-PCR of the TCR CDR3. TCRdb reprocessed the multiplex PCR reads with MiXCR, giving one entry per CDR3 protein. This repertoire shows approximately 520,000 distinct CDR3 sequences, roughly 24% found once; its top ten account for approximately 10%. Study observations and caveats: Separating ophthalmopathy from stable hyperthyroidism was achieved by a 13 V-J model. The blood repertoire included most of the expanded thyroid clonotypes above 0.001.

The CDR3 length is 13 residues. V was clipped by 7 bases and J by 0 bases, with 9 bases between them. Material for sequencing was blood. This chain joins TRBV12-3 or TRBV12-4 and TRBJ1-1; D perhaps matches TRBD1 (6 bases). The receptor's source is a woman aged 25 to 39 with Graves' ophthalmopathy. CDR3 nucleotide sequence: TGTGCCAGCACGGGACATATGAACACTGAAGCTTTCTTT. It is translated as CASTGHMNTEAFF.